The T cell receptor (beta chain) under discussion was sequenced for a study of T-cell reconstitution after alpha-beta-depleted transplantation in children. Study observations and caveats: It was surviving recipient T cells and thymic progenitors that gave some patients high TCRbeta diversity at day 60. Fresh T-cell production supplied most of the T-cell counts and diversity seen one year after transplant. At around two months after transplant, the alpha-beta T cells were reportedly derived from several hundred expanded clones that came from non-depleted graft cells.

This clonotype came up a few times. Its antigen remains unknown. The germline V gene has CDR1 SGHNT and CDR2 YENEEA. This CDR3 region has 12 residues. V was shortened by 5 bases and J by 8 bases, with 10 bases between the two germline ends. During its preparation, the TCRbeta library received unique molecular identifiers. TCRdb ran MiXCR on the PCR reads and lists one entry per CDR3 protein. The sample lists approximately 82,000 distinct CDR3 sequences; over 15% were seen once. This specimen was PBMCs, mostly from graft donor cells, taken 360 days after TCRalphabeta/CD19-depleted stem cell transplant. This chain uses TRBV11-3 with TRBJ2-1, with a weak D call TRBD2 (5 bases). This clonotype was sampled from a male patient aged 2-15 years who had a stem cell transplant for acute lymphoblastic leukemia, so the T cells may come from the graft donor. CDR3: CASSPGVYEQFF. In DNA, the CDR3 is TGTGCCAGCAGCCCCGGGGTGTATGAGCAGTTCTTC.